The entry below describes one TCR beta chain. The target antigen is unknown. The PCR had 60 Vbeta and 13 Jbeta primers. Assay used: immunoSEQ multiplex PCR; TCRdb lists only in-frame clones, some missing. The sample lists about 200,000 clones, 60% to 85% occurring once. The sample belongs to a study of cytomegalovirus exposure and HLA in healthy donors. Study-level results: It emerged from a later analysis that several of the most significant clusters appeared to be linked to common viral pathogens. Cytomegalovirus-associated TCR beta chains were listed, numbering some 180. Most of the CMV-associated TCR beta chains (in a later analysis) appeared to be HLA-restricted. In a later analysis, specific HLA alleles were associated with over 15,000 TCR beta sequences at a 0.05 false discovery rate.

V gave up 0 bases and J gave up 4 bases; unmatched junction bases: 5. CDR3 length: 15 residues. Germline V gives CDR1 SGDLS, CDR2 YYNGEE. The source of this sequence is a middle-aged man in good health and CMV-seronegative. The V call is TRBV9, the J call TRBJ2-5, with TRBD1 identical over 8 bases. The sequencing input was PBMCs. The CDR3 bases are TGTGCCAGCAGCGTAGGTTGGGGGACAGGAGAGACCCAGTACTTC. Encoded protein: CASSVGWGTGETQYF.